Below are 31 T cell receptor gamma chains sequenced from a single sample in a study of γδ T cells in repeated Plasmodium falciparum infection. TCRdb re-analyzed the multiplex PCR reads via CATT. The repertoire includes 27,000 or so gamma-chain clones, 1.4% of them detected once, and roughly 21% sits in the top ten. Vgamma9/Vdelta2+ and Vdelta2-negative gammadelta T cells were flow-sorted from PBMC for bulk sequencing. The sequencing input was gamma-delta T cells from blood. All receptors derive from a pool of human donors (malaria-infected and uninfected, not separated).

The table lists this clone with a few counts. A read error is the likely source, as a far larger clone sits one nucleotide away. Distinct nucleotide sequences in the sample also encode this CDR3. The chain joins TRGV9 to TRGJP. Germline matching of the DNA provided the J gene here, since TCRdb leaves it blank. From germline, CDR1 is GITISATS and CDR2 ISYDGTV (reference sequence). After removal of 0 bases from V and 4 bases from J, the junction contained 6 bases not matched to a gene. This CDR3 has 18 residues. The CDR3 loop reads CALWEVRGQELGKKIKVF. The CDR3 DNA reads TGTGCCTTGTGGGAGGTGCGGGGACAAGAGTTGGGCAAAAAAATCAAGGTATTT.

This clone was counted only a few times. A far bigger clonotype differs at one base, so this is likely a read error. The sample has other DNA sequences that encode this CDR3 too. The V gene was identified as TRGV4, while no J gene was called. The CDR3 length is 13 residues. Germline lookup yields CDR1 EGSTGY and CDR2 YDSYTSSV. The DNA of the CDR3 is TGTGCCACCTGGGATGGGCCGATTTTAGCCAAACTCTTT. This codes for CATWDGPILAKLF.

Points on this clone: TCRdb's protein for this DNA is that of a much larger clone and differs from the translation at residue 9, likely a read error; the protein shown is the DNA translation. The chain carries TRGV4 and TRGJP1. Matching the DNA to germline supplied the J gene, which TCRdb does not give. The trim removed 3 bases at V and 12 bases at J, leaving 10 bases unmatched. Germline CDR1 is EGSTGY and CDR2 is YDSYTSSV. The CDR3 contains 13 residues. In DNA, the CDR3 is TGTGCCACCTGGGATTATGCTTCTCGGTTCAAGATATTT. Its translation is CATWDYASRFKIF.

A note on this clone: The protein recorded in TCRdb matches a much larger clone and deviates from this DNA's translation at residue 7, suggesting a read error; the protein here is obtained by translating the DNA. The J gene is TRGJP, the V gene TRGV9. TCRdb is silent on the J gene; assignment here came from matching the DNA to germline. In germline, CDR1 is GITISATS, CDR2 ISYDGTV (reference sequence). The CDR3 consists of 18 residues. Trimming took 0 bases from V and 7 from J; bases not matched to a gene: 9. The CDR3 region is CALWEVPEVELGKKIKVF. CDR3 bases: TGTGCCTTGTGGGAGGTGCCCGAGGTCGAGTTGGGCAAAAAAATCAAGGTATTT.

This clone has only a few counts. A far more abundant clone sits one base away, making this likely a read error. Additional DNA sequences in this sample encode the identical CDR3. V usage is TRGV9 and J usage is TRGJP. TCRdb lists no J gene, so it was determined here by aligning the DNA to germline. This CDR3 contains 18 residues. The V and J ends lost 1 base and 5 bases, in that order; junction bases with no gene match: 8. Germline-derived CDR1 and CDR2 are GITISATS and ISYDGTV (reference sequence). The CDR3 loop is CALWEVPIKELGKKIKVF. The CDR3 nucleotides are TGTGCCTTGTGGGAGGTACCAATCAAAGAGTTGGGCAAAAAAATCAAGGTATTT.

This clone was recorded many times. TCRdb assigns this DNA the protein of a much larger clone, which departs from its translation at residue 5; this likely reflects a read error, and the protein shown comes from translating the DNA. The J gene is TRGJ1 or TRGJ2, the V gene TRGV9. No J gene is reported in TCRdb; it was inferred here by comparing the DNA with germline. Germline CDR1 reads GITISATS; CDR2 reads ISYDGTV (reference sequence). The trim removed 5 bases at V and 3 bases at J, leaving 10 bases unmatched. The CDR3 has 14 residues. The CDR3 region is CALWGAHRYYKKLF. In DNA form, the CDR3 reads TGTGCCTTGTGGGGGGCGCACCGTTATTATAAGAAACTCTTT.

This clone appeared many times. The chain combines TRGV3 with TRGJ1 or TRGJ2. The CDR3 extends over 14 amino acids. Germline values: CDR1 VTNTFY, CDR2 YDVSTARD (reference sequence). Germline trimming cut 1 base from V and 0 bases from J; bases unmatched to any gene: 3. The CDR3 reads CATWDRWNYYKKLF. The DNA for the CDR3 is TGTGCCACCTGGGACAGATGGAATTATTATAAGAAACTCTTT.

Concerning this clone itself: TCRdb attributes to this sequence the protein of a much larger clone, which differs from the DNA translation at residue 13; a read error is likely, and the protein displayed is translated from the DNA. The chain couples TRGV9 to TRGJP. TCRdb carries no J gene annotation; the J gene was assigned here by matching the DNA with germline. The V gene's germline CDR1 is GITISATS and CDR2 ISYDGTV (reference sequence). The CDR3 consists of 17 residues. CDR3 nucleotide sequence: TGTGCCTTGTGGGAGCCTATACAAGAGTTGGGCAAAAATATCAAGGTATTT. Translating gives CALWEPIQELGKNIKVF.

At least ten counts were recorded for this clone. A far larger clone is a single base away, which makes a read error likely. The identical CDR3 is also encoded by other nucleotide sequences in the sample. The rearrangement joins TRGV4 to TRGJ1 or TRGJ2. Per germline, CDR1 EGSTGY and CDR2 YDSYTSSV. The CDR3 runs 13 residues. The CDR3 protein is CATWVTNYYKKLF. CDR3 bases: TGTGCCACCTGGGTTACGAATTATTATAAGAAACTTTTT.

This clone was recorded many times. A far larger clone is off by one base, so a read error is likely. Other DNA variants within this sample encode the same CDR3. This chain links TRGV4 with TRGJ1 or TRGJ2. TCRdb carries no J gene annotation; the J gene was assigned here by matching the DNA with germline. The length of the CDR3 is 11 residues. Germline lookup yields CDR1 EGSTGY and CDR2 YDSYTSSV. The CDR3 bases are TGTGCCACATTCCTTTATTACAAGAAACTCTTT. It translates to CATFLYYKKLF.

This clone has just a few counts. The likely explanation is a read error, given a far larger clone one base away. This sample includes further DNA sequences coding for the same CDR3. The genes are TRGV9 and TRGJP. TCRdb gives no J gene; it was assigned here by matching the DNA to germline. The germline V gene encodes CDR1 GITISATS and CDR2 ISYDGTV (reference sequence). The CDR3 is 18 residues long. This CDR3 is CALWEVAPQELGKKIKVF. In DNA, the CDR3 is TGTGCCTTGTGGGAGGTGGCCCCGCAAGAGTTGGGCAAAAAGATCAAGGTATTT.

This clone was observed many times. A read error likely explains why the TCRdb protein, taken from a much larger clone, differs from this DNA's translation at residue 14; the protein shown is translated from the DNA. V gene assignment gives TRGV9, but the J gene was left uncalled. CDR3 size: 16 residues. Per germline, CDR1 GITISATS and CDR2 ISYDGTV (reference sequence). The CDR3 spells CALWEFKELGKKIEVF. The CDR3 DNA sequence: TGTGCCTTGTGGGAGTTTAAAGAGTTGGGCAAAAAAATCGAGGTATTT.

A word on this clone: A far larger clone lies a single base away; this is likely a read error. This same CDR3 is encoded by further DNA sequences in the sample. This chain links TRGV9 with TRGJP. Here the J gene came from matching the DNA to germline, since TCRdb omits it. The CDR3 is 18 amino acids. CDR1 GITISATS and CDR2 ISYDGTV come from the germline V gene (reference sequence). CDR3 loop: CALWEEPPQELGKKIKVF. The CDR3 nucleotides read TGTGCCTTGTGGGAGGAGCCGCCCCAGGAGTTGGGCAAGAAAATCAAGGTATTT.

Only a few counts were recorded for this clone. TCRdb attributes to this sequence the protein of a much larger clone, which differs from the DNA translation at residue 10; a read error is likely, and the protein displayed is translated from the DNA. No J gene call was made, and the V gene is TRGV5. This CDR3 has 12 amino acids. The germline CDR1 and CDR2 sequences are VINAFY and YDVSNSKD. CDR3 in DNA: TGTGCCACCTGGGACAGGCGAACGAGGAGACTCTTT. This codes for CATWDRRTRRLF.

A few counts support this clone. For this DNA, TCRdb reports the protein of a much larger clone, which diverges at residue 3, most likely from a read error; the protein presented here is translated directly from the DNA. J is TRGJP and V is TRGV9. Here the J gene was assigned by germline matching of the DNA, as TCRdb has none. CDR1 and CDR2 (germline): GITISATS, ISYDGTV (reference sequence). The CDR3 covers 17 residues. The CDR3 protein is CASWEATLELGKKIKVF. CDR3 coding DNA: TGTGCCTCGTGGGAGGCTACTTTAGAGTTGGGCAAAAAAATCAAGGTATTT.

This clone turned up a few times. TCRdb has a much larger clone's protein, which differs at residue 5 from the translation of this DNA, likely because of a read error; what is shown is the protein translated from the DNA. The V call is TRGV9, the J call TRGJP. As TCRdb names no J gene, one was assigned here on the basis of a DNA match to germline. The CDR3 sequence is 18 residues long. With 5 bases clipped from V and 6 bases from J, the junction kept 13 bases outside the gene matches. CDR1 and CDR2 (germline): GITISATS, ISYDGTV (reference sequence). The CDR3 bases are TGTGCCTTGTGGGGCCCCGCGGCTTCAGAGTTGGGCAAAAAAATCAAGGTATTT. Amino acid sequence: CALWGPAASELGKKIKVF.

This clone was recorded many times. This likely traces to a read error, being one base from a far larger clone. Additional DNA sequences in this sample encode the identical CDR3. This chain connects TRGV9 to TRGJ1 or TRGJ2. Since TCRdb gives no J gene, matching the DNA to germline was used here to assign it. Germline loops: CDR1 GITISATS, CDR2 ISYDGTV (reference sequence). This CDR3 comprises 14 residues. The chain's CDR3 is CALWDQTTCGRKLF. The CDR3 DNA sequence: TGCGCCTTGTGGGACCAAACGACCTGCGGCAGGAAACTCTTT.

This clone has more than one count but fewer than ten. Translating this DNA gives a protein that differs at residue 8 from the TCRdb one, which belongs to a much larger clone; a read error is likely, and the protein shown is this translation. The chain couples TRGV9 to TRGJP. Germline matching of the DNA provided the J gene here, since TCRdb leaves it blank. The germline V gene encodes CDR1 GITISATS and CDR2 ISYDGTV (reference sequence). The CDR3 has 17 residues. V shed 2 bases, J shed 7 bases, and the junction held 8 bases outside the gene matches. In DNA, the CDR3 is TGTGCCTTGTGGGAGGCCCCAGCGGAGTTGGGCAAAAAAATCAAGGTATTT. Its translation: CALWEAPAELGKKIKVF.

In the case of this clone: The TCRdb record carries a much larger clone's protein, which differs from this DNA's translation at residue 5; a read error is the likely cause, and the protein listed here is the DNA translation. The rearrangement uses TRGV4 and TRGJ1 or TRGJ2. The J gene was not available in TCRdb and was assigned here by matching the DNA to germline segments. Per germline, CDR1 EGSTGY and CDR2 YDSYTSSV. The ends lost 5 bases at V and 6 bases at J; junction bases unmatched: 10. The CDR3 has 13 residues. CDR3 protein: CATWGSMSYKKLF. In nucleotides, the CDR3 is TGTGCCACCTGGGGTAGTATGAGTTATAAGAAACTCTTT.

There are a few counts of this clone. TCRdb's entry gives the protein of a much larger clone, which mismatches this DNA's translation at residue 12, likely from a read error; the protein reported here is translated from the DNA. The V gene is TRGV9; the J gene was not called. CDR1 and CDR2 (germline): GITISATS, ISYDGTV (reference sequence). The CDR3 has 14 residues. CDR3 DNA: TGTGCCTTGTGGGAGACCCAGGATTATTATAAGAACCTCTTT. It is translated as CALWETQDYYKNLF.

This clone was observed a few times. A far more abundant clone sits one base away, making this likely a read error. Additional DNA sequences in this sample encode the identical CDR3. The chain employs TRGV3 and TRGJP2. Matching the DNA to germline supplied the J gene, which TCRdb does not give. Germline CDR1 and CDR2: VTNTFY and YDVSTARD (reference sequence). J lost 7 bases, V lost 3 bases, and 5 bases had no gene match. The CDR3 runs 13 residues. The DNA of the CDR3 is TGTGCCACCTGGGACTTGATTGATTGGATCAAGACGTTT. Translated: CATWDLIDWIKTF.

This clone was seen only a few times. TCRdb's entry gives the protein of a much larger clone, which mismatches this DNA's translation at residue 11, likely from a read error; the protein reported here is translated from the DNA. No J gene was named, though the V gene is TRGV9. Looked up from germline, CDR1 is GITISATS and CDR2 is ISYDGTV (reference sequence). This CDR3 region has 13 residues. The CDR3 nucleotides read TGTGCGCAGGGAGAGTTGGGCAAAAAAATCATGGTATTT. This encodes CAQGELGKKIMVF.

This clone was detected many times. TCRdb assigns this DNA the protein of a much larger clone, which departs from its translation at residue 15; this likely reflects a read error, and the protein shown comes from translating the DNA. The rearrangement uses TRGV3 and TRGJP2. Matching the DNA to germline supplied the J gene, which TCRdb does not give. Germline CDR1 VTNTFY, CDR2 YDVSTARD (reference sequence). The CDR3 is made up of 18 amino acids. CDR3 protein: CATWDRPRKHSSDWTKTF. The CDR3 nucleotides are TGTGCCACCTGGGACAGGCCGAGAAAACATAGTAGTGATTGGACCAAGACGTTT.

Regarding this clone: The protein recorded in TCRdb matches a much larger clone and deviates from this DNA's translation at residue 6, suggesting a read error; the protein here is obtained by translating the DNA. The chain is built from TRGV9 and TRGJP2. The J gene, absent from TCRdb, was called here by matching the DNA to germline. The CDR3 has 12 amino acids. Germline trimming cut 6 bases from V and 12 bases from J; bases unmatched to any gene: 10. CDR1 is GITISATS, CDR2 ISYDGTV, per germline (reference sequence). DNA of the CDR3: TGTGCCTTGTGGACACGCCCCGGGATCAAGACGTTT. The encoded protein is CALWTRPGIKTF.

This clone was recorded many times. TCRdb attributes to this sequence the protein of a much larger clone, which differs from the DNA translation at residue 9; a read error is likely, and the protein displayed is translated from the DNA. This sample also contains other DNA sequences that code for the same CDR3. The V call is TRGV9, the J call TRGJP. The J gene, left out of TCRdb, was set here by checking the DNA against germline. The ends lost 1 base at V and 9 bases at J; junction bases unmatched: 9. This CDR3 comprises 17 residues. Germline V gene lookup returns CDR1 GITISATS and CDR2 ISYDGTV (reference sequence). CDR3 amino acids: CALWEVQLGLGKKIKVF. The CDR3 nucleotides read TGTGCCTTGTGGGAGGTTCAGTTGGGGTTGGGCAAAAAAATCAAGGTATTT.

There are a few counts of this clone. The protein TCRdb lists belongs to a much larger clone and differs from this DNA's translation at residue 9, which points to a read error; the protein shown is made from the DNA. The chain recombines TRGV5 with TRGJP2. TCRdb offers no J gene call, so here the DNA was matched to germline to obtain one. The CDR3 extends over 13 amino acids. After removal of 0 bases from V and 12 bases from J, the junction contained 7 bases not matched to a gene. Per the germline V gene, CDR1 is VINAFY and CDR2 is YDVSNSKD. The CDR3 nucleotides are TGTGCCACCTGGGACAGGCCCCATCGGATCAAGACGTTT. Translation gives CATWDRPHRIKTF.

This clone has just a few counts. A far larger clone is off by one base, so a read error is likely. The same CDR3 arises from other DNA sequences in this sample as well. In DNA, the CDR3 is TGTGCCTTGTGGGAGGCCGCCTCGGAGTTGGGCAAAAAAATCAAGGTATTT. Translation gives CALWEAASELGKKIKVF. This sequence joins TRGV9 and TRGJP. TCRdb offers no J gene call, so here the DNA was matched to germline to obtain one. The CDR3 is 17 amino acids. The J segment lost 7 bases and the V segment lost 2 bases, leaving 8 bases of the junction unmatched. CDR1 is GITISATS and CDR2 is ISYDGTV in the germline V gene (reference sequence).

This clone was picked up a small number of times. TCRdb assigns this DNA the protein of a much larger clone, which departs from its translation at residue 6; this likely reflects a read error, and the protein shown comes from translating the DNA. The chain uses TRGV9 and TRGJP. In the absence of a J gene in TCRdb, the DNA was matched to germline to assign it here. The CDR3 is made up of 14 amino acids. Germline assignment: CDR1 GITISATS and CDR2 ISYDGTV (reference sequence). CDR3: CALWEAQGKKIKVF. The CDR3 DNA reads TGTGCCTTATGGGAGGCGCAGGGCAAAAAAATCAAGGTATTT.

In its sample, this clone was seen many times. The DNA of the CDR3 is TGTGCCACCTGGGACGGGCCTGCTACTGGTTGGTTCAAGATATTT. Protein sequence: CATWDGPATGWFKIF. The chain combines TRGV2 with TRGJP1. V lost 0 bases and J lost 5; bases outside the gene matches: 6. The germline V gene has CDR1 EGSNGY and CDR2 YDSYNSKV. The CDR3 has 15 amino acids.

This clone showed up just a few times. A read error likely explains why the TCRdb protein, taken from a much larger clone, differs from this DNA's translation at residue 8; the protein shown is translated from the DNA. The gene calls are TRGV9 and TRGJP. The J gene is absent in TCRdb and was assigned here via DNA matching to germline. CDR1 is GITISATS, CDR2 ISYDGTV, per germline (reference sequence). Trimming at V came to 2 bases and at J to 7 bases, leaving 8 bases not matched to a gene. This CDR3 contains 17 residues. CDR3 residues: CALWEGARELGKKIKVF. CDR3 in DNA: TGTGCCTTGTGGGAGGGCGCAAGGGAGTTGGGCAAAAAAATCAAGGTATTT.

Ten or more counts support this clone. A far more abundant clone sits one base away, making this likely a read error. The sample holds other DNA sequences that translate to the same CDR3. The chain carries TRGV9 and TRGJ1 or TRGJ2. V lost 1 base, J lost 4 bases, and 10 bases stayed unmatched. Germline V CDR1 and CDR2: GITISATS, ISYDGTV (reference sequence). This CDR3 region has 15 residues. CDR3 loop: CALWEVTRTYYKKLF. In nucleotides, the CDR3 is TGTGCCTTGTGGGAGGTTACTAGGACCTATTATAAGAAACTCTTT.